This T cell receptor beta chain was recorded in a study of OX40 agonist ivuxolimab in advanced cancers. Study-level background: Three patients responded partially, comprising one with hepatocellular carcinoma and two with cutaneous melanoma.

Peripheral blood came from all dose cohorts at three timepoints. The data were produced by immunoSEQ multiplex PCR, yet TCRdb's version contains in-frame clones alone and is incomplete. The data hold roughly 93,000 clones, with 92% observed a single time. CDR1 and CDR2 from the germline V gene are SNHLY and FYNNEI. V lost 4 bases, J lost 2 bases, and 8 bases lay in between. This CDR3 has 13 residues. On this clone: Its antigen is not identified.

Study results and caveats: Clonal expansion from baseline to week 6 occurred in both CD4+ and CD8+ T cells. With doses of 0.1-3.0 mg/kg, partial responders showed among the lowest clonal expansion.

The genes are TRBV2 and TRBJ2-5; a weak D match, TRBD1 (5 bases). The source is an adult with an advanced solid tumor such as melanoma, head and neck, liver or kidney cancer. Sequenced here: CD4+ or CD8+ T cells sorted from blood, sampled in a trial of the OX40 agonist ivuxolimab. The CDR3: CASSGDSQETQYF. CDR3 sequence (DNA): TGTGCCAGCAGTGGCGACAGTCAAGAGACCCAGTACTTC. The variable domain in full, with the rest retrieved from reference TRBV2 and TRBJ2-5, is EPEVTQTPSHQVTQMGQEVILRCVPISNHLYFYWYRQILGQKVEFLVSFYNNEISEKSEIFDDQFSVERPDGSNFTLKIRSTKLEDSAMYFCASSGDSQETQYFGPGTRLLVL.